This T cell receptor beta chain stems from a study of shared clonotypes between healthy human individuals. Sequencing was performed with immunoSEQ multiplex PCR; in TCRdb, only in-frame clones are kept and a portion is missing. Among under 650,000 clones, 90% to 96% were seen once, and the ten largest hold 0.06%. V dropped 7 bases and J dropped 0 bases, with 13 bases sitting between them. The germline V gene encodes CDR1 SNHLY and CDR2 FYNNEI. This CDR3 contains 15 residues. This sequence was found in a woman younger than 45 in good health. V and J are TRBV2 and TRBJ2-1; a weak D match, TRBD2 (5 bases). What was sequenced was naive CD4+ T cells sorted from blood. Described subset: CD45RA+ positively selected. As DNA, the CDR3 is TGTGCCAGCACCGACGGGGTGACCTCCTACAATGAGCAGTTCTTC. Translation gives CASTDGVTSYNEQFF.